This record looks at one TCR beta chain sequence and its context. Its antigen is still unknown. No per-base quality is available; no much larger clone lies one base away. Including cysteine and phenylalanine, the CDR3 has 15 amino acids. The retained sequence is limited to the CDR3, 45 bases, with the frame set at the first base. After removal of 1 base from V and 2 bases from J, the junction retains 5 bases not matched to a gene. Based on the germline V gene (reference sequence), the CDR1 and CDR2 sequences are GTSNPN and SVGIG. The immunoSEQ two-step multiplex PCR at survey-level depth was used to amplify TRB CDR3 regions from genomic DNA. Synthetic inline TR CDR3 controls covering all V-J pairings were spiked into each PCR so that template counts could be estimated and amplification bias removed. Reads went through processing to reduce amplification and sequencing bias, and quantification was done against synthetic TR CDR3 analogs. The authors processed their data as follows. Raw data were processed in ImmunoSEQ Analyzer, with out-of-frame sequences and CDR3s containing stop codons removed, and gene names were assigned according to IMGT nomenclature. Normalized Shannon entropy, defined as 1 minus Pielou's evenness, served as the summary measure of repertoire diversity. Two TRB sequences were counted as identical only if the two sequences had the same V gene, J gene and CDR3. Public PML clonotypes were CDR3s shared by two or more PML-onset samples but absent earlier, in controls, and in public databases. Skylign with the observed count method was used to analyze CDR3 amino acid composition at each position. TCRdb retrieved this table from immuneACCESS and kept in-frame rearrangements only. Not all clones are present; in checked studies, unresolved V genes account for under half, and no reason is known for the remainder. From that table come the V and J calls and clone size; the DNA was used to work out D and trimming. A total of around 30,000 clones appear in this sample, around 90% of them only once. The ten largest clones add up to roughly 1.3% of the sample.

The data were taken from a study of multiple sclerosis patients with progressive multifocal leukoencephalopathy (dated by TCRdb to about 2019). About the study as a whole: Peripheral T and B cells were examined in MS patients who developed PML (4 under natalizumab, 1 after alemtuzumab) and in treated patients who did not develop PML. Longitudinal follow-up was performed in two natalizumab-treated patients who later developed PML, from before therapy through 6 and 12 months to PML onset. The goal of the study was to detect any JC virus-specific or public T-cell expansions that arose at the time of PML onset. The research as a whole found: With only a small, descriptive cohort, it remained unclear whether the findings reflect JC virus infection or general immunocompromise. Less diverse TRB repertoires in most PML patients were suggested by lower normalized Shannon entropy, whereas values near 1 were observed in the natalizumab-treated controls. Only peripheral blood was analyzed, although cerebrospinal fluid or brain lymphocytes might be more informative for natalizumab-associated PML. Although TRB clones above 0.5% frequency turned up only in PML patients, the clones expanded at PML onset were already present before and during natalizumab therapy. When PML developed, no shared TRBV or TRBJ gene usage and no preferred TRBV-TRBJ pairings were found.

The time point label corresponds to: roughly 13 months of natalizumab therapy. The treatment or condition label corresponds to: on natalizumab therapy at sampling. Controls were five or six natalizumab-treated MS patients who did not develop PML, sampled longitudinally. Every listed patient had received interferon beta before, and every PML patient was female. At 6 and 12 months of natalizumab therapy, T1 and T2 blood samples were collected, respectively. Ficoll-Hypaque density gradient centrifugation was used to isolate peripheral blood mononuclear cells. The sample in question was PBMCs, obtained from a patient treated with natalizumab. The sequence was collected from a human donor with multiple sclerosis. The rearrangement combines TRBV30 with TRBJ2-3; 8 central nucleotides agree with TRBD2. Here is the DNA: TGTGCCTGGAGTGCCCGGGGGGGAAACACAGATACGCAGTATTTT. Its translation is CAWSARGGNTDTQYF.